The rows below give T cell receptor beta chains drawn from one sample of a study of response to subunit inactivated influenza vaccine. TCRdb called the RT-PCR reads again in MiXCR, with one record for every CDR3 protein. Counted here are 450,000 to 600,000 distinct CDR3 sequences, more than 15% occurring once; the ten biggest clones make up less than 4%. Sequencing was performed on CD4+ T cells sorted from PBMCs, taken 23 months after vaccination. These receptors all come from a man aged 50 to 69 who received an inactivated influenza vaccine. Each CDR3 is given with its conserved first and last residue. Each record gives: clone size, J gene, D gene, V gene, CDR3 DNA, CDR3 protein. D genes are given only for firm matches. Clone size is given for some rows only: seen once, a few or many times, or a class if the clone is expanded.

size: .
J: TRBJ2-5
D: .
V: TRBV5-6
DNA: TGTGCCAGCAGCTTAGGAGGGACGGGGACCCAGTACTTC
CDR3: CASSLGGTGTQYF

size: few
J: TRBJ1-1
D: .
V: TRBV30
DNA: TGTGCCTGGAGGTCGGACGCCCGAGCTTTCTTT
CDR3: CAWRSDARAFF

size: few
J: TRBJ2-1
D: TRBD1
V: TRBV7-9
DNA: TGTGCCAGCAGCTTAGGCGGGACAGGGGGCTTGAGAGAGCAGTTCTTC
CDR3: CASSLGGTGGLREQFF

size: .
J: TRBJ2-5
D: .
V: TRBV7-2
DNA: TGTGCCAGCAGCTCGCTAACAGGGAGGCAGTACTTC
CDR3: CASSSLTGRQYF

size: .
J: TRBJ2-1
D: .
V: TRBV28
DNA: TGTGCCAGCGGACCTCAGGGGCCCTTTGACAATGAGCAGTTCTTC
CDR3: CASGPQGPFDNEQFF

size: many
J: TRBJ2-3
D: .
V: TRBV20-1
DNA: TGCAGTGACTCGAGTGGGGGCACAGATACGCAGTATTTT
CDR3: CSDSSGGTDTQYF

size: .
J: TRBJ1-4
D: .
V: TRBV4-3
DNA: TGCGCCAGCAGCCAAGGATGGACAGAAAATGAAAAACTGTTTTTT
CDR3: CASSQGWTENEKLFF

size: many
J: TRBJ2-7
D: TRBD1
V: TRBV25-1
DNA: TGTGCCAGCAGGGGACAGGCCTACGAGCAGTACTTC
CDR3: CASRGQAYEQYF

size: many
J: TRBJ2-7
D: .
V: TRBV28
DNA: TGTGCCAGCAGTTTCACGGGACGCGAGCAGTACTTC
CDR3: CASSFTGREQYF

size: .
J: TRBJ2-7
D: .
V: TRBV5-1
DNA: TGCGCCAGCAGCGCAGAAAACTCCTACGAGCAGTACTTC
CDR3: CASSAENSYEQYF

size: .
J: TRBJ1-6
D: TRBD1
V: TRBV12-3/TRBV12-4
DNA: TGTGCCAGAAGAAGACAGGGTGAAAGAACTTCACCCCTCCACTTT
CDR3: CARRRQGERTSPLHF

size: few
J: TRBJ1-6
D: .
V: TRBV3-1
DNA: TGTGCCAGCAGCCAAGGACGGGTTCCACCCCTCCACTTT
CDR3: CASSQGRVPPLHF

size: few
J: TRBJ2-1
D: .
V: TRBV29-1
DNA: TGCAGCGTCGGACCCTTCCTAGGTGAGCAGTTCTTC
CDR3: CSVGPFLGEQFF

size: .
J: TRBJ2-1
D: TRBD2
V: TRBV20-1
DNA: TGCAGTGCTAGAGATCTGCTAGCGGGGGGGCCAAGGTCCTACAATGAGCAGTTCTTC
CDR3: CSARDLLAGGPRSYNEQFF

size: .
J: TRBJ2-3
D: .
V: TRBV4-1
DNA: TGCGCCAGCAGCCAAGCAGCAGGGATTAGAGATACGCAGTATTTT
CDR3: CASSQAAGIRDTQYF

size: many
J: TRBJ2-2
D: TRBD2
V: TRBV23-1
DNA: TGCGCCAGCAGTCAGGACAGCGGGGGGGCGAACACCGGGGAGCTGTTTTTT
CDR3: CASSQDSGGANTGELFF

size: .
J: TRBJ1-6
D: .
V: TRBV5-1
DNA: TGCGCCAGCAGCTTGGGCCCCTCGGGAACGAATTCACCCCTCCACTTT
CDR3: CASSLGPSGTNSPLHF

size: .
J: TRBJ2-5
D: .
V: TRBV11-2
DNA: TGTGCCAGCAGCGCCGAAGGGGGAGGGTCGCGGGCCCAGTACTTC
CDR3: CASSAEGGGSRAQYF

size: .
J: TRBJ2-7
D: .
V: TRBV28
DNA: TGTGCCAGCAGCCACACGGTTTACGAGCAGTACTTC
CDR3: CASSHTVYEQYF

size: few
J: TRBJ2-1
D: .
V: TRBV5-1
DNA: TGCGCCAGCAGCCCGGATGGGGGGACCTCCTACAATGAGCAGTTCTTC
CDR3: CASSPDGGTSYNEQFF